The 23 T cell receptor beta chains given below trace back to one sample, sequenced in a study of blood T cells in healthy people across ages. A second roughly 7 to 12 cycle PCR used barcoded and J-beta primers. MiXCR, run by TCRdb on the 5' RACE reads, gives a single entry per CDR3 protein. In the table there are some 930,000 distinct CDR3 sequences, 29% of which are singletons. This sample was shared with a second study, whose subject was T cells of mothers and their children.

Specimen: blood. These receptors all stem from a woman between 40 and 50 years old in good health.

This clonotype was detected ten times or more. The rearrangement joins TRBV5-1 to TRBJ2-7; TRBD1 matches 7 bases. This CDR3 contains 14 residues. CDR1 and CDR2 from the germline V gene are SGHRS and YFSETQ. Losses at the gene ends were 4 bases for V and 3 bases for J; bases not matched to a gene: 7. The CDR3 protein is CASSPRDRNYEQYF. Written as DNA, the CDR3 is TGCGCCAGCAGCCCCCGGGACAGAAACTACGAGCAGTACTTC.

The chain combines TRBV13 with TRBJ2-1; D is perhaps TRBD2 (5 bases). This CDR3 has 14 amino acids. V was cut by 8 bases and J by 6 bases, with 17 bases left in between. CDR1 is PRHDT and CDR2 is FYEKMQ in the germline V gene (reference sequence). The CDR3, as DNA: TGTGCCAGCCTTTTTGGGGAGTGGGGCAATGAGCAGTTCTTC. This translates into CASLFGEWGNEQFF.

The V call is TRBV7-2, the J call TRBJ2-7, with 9 bases that match TRBD1. The CDR3 is 15 residues long. V gave up 5 bases and J gave up 1 base; unmatched junction bases: 6. From germline, CDR1 is SGHTA and CDR2 FQGNSA. This CDR3 is CASSRRDRASYEQYF. CDR3 DNA: TGTGCCAGCAGCCGCCGGGACAGGGCTTCCTACGAGCAGTACTTC. Filled out from reference TRBV7-2 and TRBJ2-7, the complete variable domain reads GAGVSQSPSNKVTEKGKDVELRCDPISGHTALYWYRQSLGQGLEFLIYFQGNSAPDKSGLPSDRFSAERTGGSVSTLTIQRTQQEDSAVYLCASSRRDRASYEQYFGPGTRLTVT.

The chain couples TRBV5-1 to TRBJ2-5, with 11 bases identical to TRBD2. The J call may be in error: the DNA end matches TRBJ2-7 better. CDR1 and CDR2 (germline): SGHRS, YFSETQ. The CDR3 length is 14 residues. The CDR3 here is CASSLASGGTEQYF. The CDR3, as DNA: TGCGCCAGCAGCTTGGCTAGCGGGGGGACCGAGCAGTACTTC.

This clonotype was seen a few times. J is TRBJ1-2 and V is TRBV25-1; D unclear. Per the germline V gene, CDR1 is MGHDK and CDR2 is SYGVNS. Trimming removed 0 bases from V and 3 bases from J, with 5 bases in between. The CDR3 extends over 13 amino acids. CDR3: CASSEYSHYGYTF. The CDR3 DNA sequence: TGTGCCAGCAGTGAATACAGCCACTATGGCTACACCTTC.

This clonotype was observed at least ten times. The rearrangement joins TRBV7-2 to TRBJ1-2; 8 nucleotides line up with TRBD1. The CDR3 runs to 13 residues. Losses at the gene ends were 5 bases for V and 4 bases for J; bases not matched to a gene: 3. The germline gives CDR1 SGHTA, CDR2 FQGNSA. The CDR3 DNA follows: TGTGCCAGCAGCCAGGACAGGGTCTATGGCTACACCTTC. Translation gives CASSQDRVYGYTF. Full variable domain (missing parts from reference TRBV7-2 and TRBJ1-2): GAGVSQSPSNKVTEKGKDVELRCDPISGHTALYWYRQSLGQGLEFLIYFQGNSAPDKSGLPSDRFSAERTGGSVSTLTIQRTQQEDSAVYLCASSQDRVYGYTFGSGTRLTVV.

In its sample, this clonotype was seen many times. This rearrangement joins TRBV4-1 to TRBJ2-5; 7 nucleotides align to TRBD1. The CDR3 has 13 residues. The germline V gene has CDR1 MGHRA and CDR2 YSYEKL. The V segment lost 0 bases and the J segment 11 bases; nucleotides outside the gene matches: 6. In nucleotides, the CDR3 is TGCGCCAGCAGCCAAGAGAGGGACAGTGTGCAGTACTTC. Protein: CASSQERDSVQYF.

The chain links TRBV25-1 to TRBJ2-7; weak D call: TRBD1 (6 bases). V was shortened by 1 base and J by 3 bases, with 13 bases between the two germline ends. The V gene's germline CDR1 is MGHDK and CDR2 SYGVNS. This CDR3 contains 15 residues. CDR3 nucleotides: TGTGCCAGCAGTGAATTAGGCAAGGGGGTCTACGAGCAGTACTTC. The encoded protein is CASSELGKGVYEQYF.

The chain couples TRBV29-1 to TRBJ1-4; a possible D gene is TRBD1 (5 bases). Trimming removed 6 bases from V and 2 bases from J, with 19 bases in between. This CDR3 has 16 residues. Germline CDR1 reads SQVTM; CDR2 reads ANQGSEA. The CDR3 nucleotides read TGCAGCGTCGTAGGAAGCTGGGGCGCGACTAATGAAAAACTGTTTTTT. Amino acids: CSVVGSWGATNEKLFF.

The chain joins TRBV27 to TRBJ1-1, with D unresolved. The V gene lost 3 bases and the J gene lost 4 bases, with 12 bases spanning the gap. The CDR3 totals 14 residues. Looked up from germline, CDR1 is MNHEY and CDR2 is SMNVEV (reference sequence). The CDR3 is CASSFGRAGTEAFF. DNA for the CDR3: TGTGCCAGCAGTTTCGGGAGGGCGGGCACTGAAGCTTTCTTT.

This clonotype was seen a handful of times. The V gene is TRBV11-2, the J gene TRBJ2-1, with D perhaps being TRBD1 or TRBD2 (5 bases each). CDR1 is SGHAT and CDR2 is FQNNGV in the germline V gene. The CDR3 has 13 residues. V lost 1 base and J lost 10, with 11 bases in between. The CDR3 loop is CASSLGFRDEQFF. The DNA for the CDR3 is TGTGCCAGCAGCTTAGGGTTTAGGGACGAGCAGTTCTTC.

V and J are TRBV28 and TRBJ2-3; 12 nucleotides line up with TRBD2. This CDR3 spans 16 amino acids. Germline CDR1 MDHEN, CDR2 SYDVKM. J gave up 2 bases and V 3 bases, and 3 bases lay outside the gene matches. As DNA, the CDR3 is TGTGCCAGCAGTTTGCCTAGCGGGGGGGTCACAGATACGCAGTATTTT. Translating gives CASSLPSGGVTDTQYF.

This clonotype came up once. One junction end does not reproduce the germline sequence, and a read error may be involved. This sequence joins TRBV28 and TRBJ2-1; 8 bases map to TRBD1. The germline V gene encodes CDR1 MDHEN and CDR2 SYDVKM. The CDR3 has 12 residues. The CDR3 region has the DNA TGTGTCAGCAGTAGCTACAGGGGGACGGCGTTCTTC. It is translated as CVSSSYRGTAFF.

This clonotype has a single count. This may be a read error, as it is one base from a much larger clone. V and J are TRBV12-3 or TRBV12-4 and TRBJ2-4, with D perhaps TRBD2 (6 bases). V lost 5 bases and J lost 13, with 18 bases in between. The CDR3 sequence is 13 residues long. The CDR3 nucleotides are TGTGCCAGCAGTCTTAGGACTAACAATGAGCAGTACTTC. This translates into CASSLRTNNEQYF.

The J gene is TRBJ2-1, the V gene TRBV28, with D unclear. The germline gives CDR1 MDHEN, CDR2 SYDVKM. Trimming pared 5 bases from V and 0 bases from J, leaving 11 bases between. The CDR3 runs to 15 residues. The CDR3 DNA sequence: TGTGCCAGCAGTCCCGACACGGACTCCTACAATGAGCAGTTCTTC. It specifies CASSPDTDSYNEQFF. Based on the CDR3 plus reference TRBV28 and TRBJ2-1, the full variable domain is DVKVTQSSRYLVKRTGEKVFLECVQDMDHENMFWYRQDPGLGLRLIYFSYDVKMKEKGDIPEGYSVSREKKERFSLILESASTNQTSMYLCASSPDTDSYNEQFFGPGTRLTVL.

The V gene is TRBV20-1, the J gene TRBJ2-3; D ambiguous. V lost 5 bases, J lost 6 bases, and 6 bases lay in between. Germline CDR1 reads DFQATT; CDR2 reads SNEGSKA (reference sequence). The CDR3 has 10 amino acids. DNA of the CDR3: TGCAGTGCTGCGCTGGATACGCAGTATTTT. This sequence encodes CSAALDTQYF.

This clonotype turned up a few times. The rearrangement uses TRBV6-5 and TRBJ2-5; 7 bases fit TRBD1. Germline CDR1 and CDR2: MNHEY and SVGAGI. The CDR3 runs 13 residues. V dropped 2 bases and J dropped 11; count of bases not matched to a gene: 8. CDR3 bases: TGTGCCAGCAGTTACGACAGGGACAATGAGCAGTACTTC. Translating it yields CASSYDRDNEQYF.

This clonotype was detected ten times or more. V gene TRBV4-2 combines with J gene TRBJ1-2, with TRBD1 as a possible D gene (5 bases). The length of the CDR3 is 15 residues. The germline V gene has CDR1 LGHNA and CDR2 YNFKEQ. Between the trimmed V and J ends, which lost 0 bases and 2 bases, there was a span of 10 bases. CDR3 residues: CASSQEEGTNYGYTF. The CDR3 DNA reads TGTGCCAGCAGCCAAGAGGAGGGGACGAACTATGGCTACACCTTC.

This chain joins TRBV27 and TRBJ2-4; D is uncertain. The DNA end is more similar to TRBJ2-7, so the J call may be wrong. Germline CDR1 reads MNHEY; CDR2 reads SMNVEV (reference sequence). This CDR3 comprises 14 residues. The DNA of the CDR3 is TGTGCCAGCAGTTTTGGTCTTTCCTCCTACGAGCAGTACTTC. Translated, it gives CASSFGLSSYEQYF.

Worth noting for this clonotype: This may stem from a read error, because a much larger clone lies one nucleotide away. The chain carries TRBV7-2 and TRBJ2-3, with D possibly being TRBD2 (6 bases). CDR1 and CDR2 from the germline V gene are SGHTA and FQGNSA. The CDR3 contains 15 residues. V lost 0 bases and J lost 5, with 12 bases in between. CDR3 residues: CASSLAPAGIDTQYF. The CDR3 nucleotides read TGTGCCAGCAGCTTAGCGCCAGCGGGCATAGATACGCAGTATTTT.

This clonotype has a handful of counts. The J gene is TRBJ2-1, the V gene TRBV27; 14 nucleotides line up with TRBD2. The CDR3 is 16 amino acids. Trimming cost V 6 bases and J 10 bases; bases outside gene matches: 11. Germline loops: CDR1 MNHEY, CDR2 SMNVEV (reference sequence). The CDR3 protein is CASRVTSGGAKREQFF. The CDR3 nucleotides are TGTGCCAGCAGGGTGACTAGCGGGGGGGCCAAAAGGGAGCAGTTCTTC.

In its sample, this clonotype was seen many times. The chain recombines TRBV6-2 or TRBV6-3 with TRBJ1-2, with D perhaps TRBD1 (6 bases). The CDR3 is 14 amino acids. Per the germline V gene, CDR1 is MNHEY and CDR2 is SVGEGT. V lost 6 bases to trimming and J lost 4 bases, with 15 bases between them. CDR3 nucleotide sequence: TGTGCCAGCAGCCGGACAGATCCCTTCTATGGCTACACCTTC. Translation gives CASSRTDPFYGYTF.

This clonotype was observed many times. The genes are TRBV29-1 and TRBJ1-2; 7 nucleotides line up with TRBD1. Looked up from germline, CDR1 is SQVTM and CDR2 is ANQGSEA. J lost 9 bases, V lost 3 bases, and 4 bases had no gene match. This CDR3 is built from 11 residues. The CDR3 DNA follows: TGCAGCGTTGATAAGGGGGCGAGCTACACCTTC. It is translated as CSVDKGASYTF.